The T cell receptor (beta chain) under discussion was sequenced for a study of blood T cell repertoires in COVID-19 (dated by TCRdb to 2018 to 2020). Regarding the study in general: Samples covering the acute and convalescent phases of COVID-19 were provided by collaborators in the United States, Italy and Spain. The prospective study material was composed of cDNA or gDNA derived from T cells, B-cell-depleted T cells, or PBMCs. Deeply sampled blood TCRbeta repertoires from subjects exposed to, actively infected with, or recovered from COVID-19 were included in the dataset. The repertoires were released in a freely available public database intended as a resource for research on the immune response to SARS-CoV-2. Samples came from the ongoing ImmuneRACE study (first 160 participants) plus 1,254 subjects from 6 global collaborators. Sample metadata almost always included a de-identified subject ID, COVID-19 status, age in years and sex. Where available, HLA class I and class II types were obtained from metadata supplied by the sample provider rather than from assay-based typing. The paper's findings and limits, for the study overall: The amount of clinical and demographic metadata varied by source and participant and was provided uncurated.

TCRbeta CDR3 regions were amplified from genomic DNA by means of the immunoSEQ Assay, a bias-controlled multiplex PCR. In the paper's pipeline: Within the assay, amplification of reference gene primers was used to estimate how many nucleated cells each sample contained. To quantify the absolute abundance of each unique TCRbeta CDR3 rearrangement, sequence reads were collapsed and filtered. Productive Simpson clonality was computed per sample as the square root of Simpson's diversity index over productive rearrangements. TCRdb took this table from immuneACCESS and kept in-frame rearrangements with V and J called. Such tables lack part of the clones; where checked against another copy, unresolved V genes explain under half of the gap, and the rest is unexplained. The DNA was the basis for D and trimming; V, J and clone size are from that table. The sample contains roughly 500,000 clones, 75% to 90% of them found a single time. Of the sample, around 7.9% falls within the top ten clones.

In its sample, this clone was seen once. Its antigen is still unknown. Qualities for individual bases were not recorded, and no much larger clone is one base off. The junction carries 7 bases between V and J, which are trimmed by 8 bases and 1 base respectively. The CDR3, cysteine through phenylalanine, is 12 amino acids long. Here the CDR3 DNA is all that survives: 36 bases in frame from base 1. The germline V gene supplies CDR1 SNHLY and CDR2 FYNNEI. In the prospective study, participants were about 18 to 100 years old, resided in 25 or so geographic areas of the United States, and were enrolled through a virtual design. Cohort assignment in the prospective study relied on participant-reported clinical history from a screening survey and a study questionnaire. ImmuneRACE Cohort 3 recovered participants were defined by two consecutive negative NP/OP PCR tests, healthcare professional clearance, or symptom resolution. In the prospective study, mobile phlebotomists collected whole blood, serum and a nasopharyngeal or oropharyngeal swab from each participant. Over a roughly two-month period, participants in the prospective study had the option of providing additional blood draws and questionnaires. Before DNA extraction, blood samples from the prospective study were shipped at room temperature or frozen.

Sequencing was carried out using PBMCs or T cells enriched from blood (not recorded which). The chain uses TRBV2 and TRBJ2-3, with no reliable assignment of the D segment. This sequence originates from a woman aged 55-69 years who had recovered from COVID-19. The nucleotides read TGTGCCAGCCACCCGGGCACAGATACGCAGTATTTT. Translated, it reads CASHPGTDTQYF. Joined to the reference TRBV2 and TRBJ2-3 proteins, this CDR3 gives the full variable domain: EPEVTQTPSHQVTQMGQEVILRCVPISNHLYFYWYRQILGQKVEFLVSFYNNEISEKSEIFDDQFSVERPDGSNFTLKIRSTKLEDSAMYFCASHPGTDTQYFGPGTRLTVL.